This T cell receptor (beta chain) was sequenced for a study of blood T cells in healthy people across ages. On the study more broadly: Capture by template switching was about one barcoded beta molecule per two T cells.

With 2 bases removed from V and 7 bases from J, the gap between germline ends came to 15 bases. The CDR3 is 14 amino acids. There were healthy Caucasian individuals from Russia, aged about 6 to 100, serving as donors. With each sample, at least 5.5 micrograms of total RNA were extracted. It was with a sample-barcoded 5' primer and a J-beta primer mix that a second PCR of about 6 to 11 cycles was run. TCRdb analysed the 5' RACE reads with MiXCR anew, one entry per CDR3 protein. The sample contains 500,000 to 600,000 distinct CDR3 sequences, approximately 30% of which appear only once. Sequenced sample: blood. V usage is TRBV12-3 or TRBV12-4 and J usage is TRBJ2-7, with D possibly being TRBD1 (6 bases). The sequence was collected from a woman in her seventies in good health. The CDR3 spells CASSLRGQRLEQYF. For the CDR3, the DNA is TGTGCCAGCAGTTTACGTGGACAGCGTCTAGAGCAGTACTTC.